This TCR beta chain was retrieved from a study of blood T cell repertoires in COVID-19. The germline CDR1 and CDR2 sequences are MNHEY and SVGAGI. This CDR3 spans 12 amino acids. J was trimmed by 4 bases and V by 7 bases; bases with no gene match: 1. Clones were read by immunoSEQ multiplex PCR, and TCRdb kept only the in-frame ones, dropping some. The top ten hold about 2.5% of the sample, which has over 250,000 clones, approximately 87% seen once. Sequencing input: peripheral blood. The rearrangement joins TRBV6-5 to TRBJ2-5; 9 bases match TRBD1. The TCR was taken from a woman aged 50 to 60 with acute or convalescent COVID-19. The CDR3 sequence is CASNRGPETQYF. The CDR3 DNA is TGTGCCAGCAACAGGGGGCCAGAGACCCAGTACTTC.